Shown below are 5 T cell receptor beta chains from a single sample sequenced in a study of T cells in localized non-small cell lung cancer. The data were produced by immunoSEQ multiplex PCR, yet TCRdb's version contains in-frame clones alone and is incomplete. Seen here are 31,000 or so clones, less than 90% observed once, and the top ten hold just under 3%. Sequencing used peripheral blood, obtained before any cancer treatment. The source of these receptors is a female donor older than 55 with stage I lung adenocarcinoma.

This clone appeared a single time. This chain joins TRBV13 and TRBJ2-1; TRBD2 matches at 7 bases. CDR1 and CDR2 from the germline V gene are PRHDT and FYEKMQ (reference sequence). V shed 5 bases, J shed 6 bases, and the junction held 13 bases outside the gene matches. This CDR3 has 16 residues. The CDR3: CASSPEGLAAPNEQFF. For the CDR3, the DNA is TGTGCCAGCAGCCCAGAGGGCCTAGCGGCCCCCAATGAGCAGTTCTTC.

The gene calls are TRBV29-1 and TRBJ2-2; a weak D match, TRBD2 (6 bases). The V gene lost 7 bases and the J gene lost 7 bases, with 16 bases spanning the gap. This CDR3 spans 13 amino acids. The germline gives CDR1 SQVTM, CDR2 ANQGSEA. CDR3 sequence reads: CSAGGDTGGELFF. In DNA form, the CDR3 reads TGCAGCGCAGGAGGGGATACCGGCGGGGAGCTGTTTTTT.

The chain carries TRBV7-7 and TRBJ2-1; 7 nucleotides match TRBD2. V trimming: 5 bases; J trimming: 2 bases; junction bases outside the gene matches: 6. Germline V CDR1 and CDR2: SSHAT, FNYEAQ (reference sequence). The CDR3 contains 15 residues. CDR3 sequence: CASSVGLGTYNEQFF. For the CDR3, the DNA is TGTGCCAGCAGCGTCGGACTAGGGACCTACAATGAGCAGTTCTTC.

The V and J genes are TRBV5-1 and TRBJ1-1, with D perhaps TRBD1 (6 bases). Between the trimmed V and J ends, which lost 0 bases and 5 bases, there was a span of 8 bases. The length of the CDR3 is 13 residues. Germline values: CDR1 SGHRS, CDR2 YFSETQ. The CDR3 DNA reads as TGCGCCAGCAGCTTGGCAGGGGTGACTGAAGCTTTCTTT. It is translated as CASSLAGVTEAFF. Drawing the rest from reference TRBV5-1 and TRBJ1-1, the complete variable domain is KAGVTQTPRYLIKTRGQQVTLSCSPISGHRSVSWYQQTPGQGLQFLFEYFSETQRNKGNFPGRFSGRQFSNSRSEMNVSTLELGDSALYLCASSLAGVTEAFFGQGTRLTVV.

The chain combines TRBV28 with TRBJ2-7, with a tentative D call TRBD1 (5 bases). Germline CDR1 MDHEN, CDR2 SYDVKM. V dropped 6 bases and J dropped 3 bases, with 6 bases sitting between them. The CDR3 extends over 11 amino acids. The CDR3 region is CASRGLYEQYF. The CDR3 nucleotides are TGTGCCAGCAGGGGGCTCTACGAGCAGTACTTC.